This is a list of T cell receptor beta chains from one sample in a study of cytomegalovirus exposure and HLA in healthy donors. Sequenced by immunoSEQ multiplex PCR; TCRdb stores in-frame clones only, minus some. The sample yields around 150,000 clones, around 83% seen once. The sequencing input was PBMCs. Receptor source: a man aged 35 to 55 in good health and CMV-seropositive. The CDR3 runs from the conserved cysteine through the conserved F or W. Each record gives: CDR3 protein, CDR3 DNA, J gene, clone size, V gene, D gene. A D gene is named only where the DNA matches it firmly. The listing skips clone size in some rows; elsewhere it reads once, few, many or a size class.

CASSRWDRGMMNTEAFF	TGTGCCAGTAGTAGATGGGACAGGGGAATGATGAACACTGAAGCTTTCTTT	TRBJ1-1	.	TRBV19	TRBD1
CASSYGQQETQYF	TGTGCCAGCAGCTATGGACAGCAAGAGACCCAGTACTTC	TRBJ2-5	few	TRBV7-9	.
CASRWGQGGNQPQHF	TGTGCCAGCAGATGGGGACAGGGTGGCAATCAGCCCCAGCATTTT	TRBJ1-5	.	TRBV28	TRBD1
CASSFRGHLVNQPQHF	TGTGCCAGCAGCTTCAGAGGGCACCTAGTCAATCAGCCCCAGCATTTT	TRBJ1-5	.	TRBV7-2	.
CASSLGFGQGRSPLHF	TGTGCCAGCAGCTTAGGGTTTGGACAGGGGCGATCACCCCTCCACTTT	TRBJ1-6	.	TRBV7-6	TRBD1
CASSNRAGNTEAFF	TGTGCCAGCAGCAACAGGGCGGGGAACACTGAAGCTTTCTTT	TRBJ1-1	.	TRBV5-4	.
CASSSDRGGEQYF	TGTGCCAGCAGCTCGGACAGGGGAGGCGAGCAGTACTTC	TRBJ2-7	.	TRBV7-2	TRBD1
CASSLRGTDSYEQYF	TGTGCCAGCAGCTTGAGGGGGACCGACTCCTACGAGCAGTACTTC	TRBJ2-7	.	TRBV7-3	.
CASSMRYGDEQFF	TGTGCCAGTAGTATGAGGTACGGGGATGAGCAGTTCTTC	TRBJ2-1	.	TRBV19	.
CAWAQGHEQFF	TGTGCCTGGGCGCAGGGCCATGAGCAGTTCTTC	TRBJ2-1	.	TRBV30	.
CASSVAPLLDEQFF	TGTGCCAGCAGCGTAGCCCCCCTCCTTGATGAGCAGTTCTTC	TRBJ2-1	.	TRBV9	.
CASSYQGQAGELFF	TGTGCCAGCAGTTACCAGGGGCAGGCCGGGGAGCTGTTTTTT	TRBJ2-2	.	TRBV6-5	.
CASSLGQTRNEQYF	TGTGCCAGCAGCTTAGGACAAACCAGGAACGAGCAGTACTTC	TRBJ2-7	.	TRBV7-6	.
CASSLDRVRAFF	TGTGCCAGCAGCTTAGACAGGGTGCGCGCTTTCTTT	TRBJ1-1	.	TRBV7-2	.
CASSLGPPGQGSDTQYF	TGCGCCAGCAGCTTGGGCCCCCCGGGACAGGGCTCAGATACGCAGTATTTT	TRBJ2-3	few	TRBV5-1	TRBD1
CASSSRTGERETQYF	TGTGCCAGCAGCTCACGGACAGGGGAGAGGGAGACCCAGTACTTC	TRBJ2-5	.	TRBV11-3	TRBD1
CASSLGDLAGGPNEQFF	TGTGCCAGCAGCTTAGGGGACTTAGCGGGAGGGCCTAATGAGCAGTTCTTC	TRBJ2-1	.	TRBV7-9	TRBD2
CASSPFRQELYTGELFF	TGTGCCAGCAGCCCTTTCCGACAGGAGCTCTACACCGGGGAGCTGTTTTTT	TRBJ2-2	many	TRBV7-3	.
CASSPGEGPRNEQFF	TGTGCCAGCAGCCCCGGGGAGGGACCTAGAAATGAGCAGTTCTTC	TRBJ2-1	.	TRBV6-6	TRBD2
CASSELPSGRTYEQYF	TGTGCCAGCAGTGAGCTCCCTAGCGGGAGAACCTACGAGCAGTACTTC	TRBJ2-7	.	TRBV2	TRBD2
CASSSAPRTEAFF	TGTGCCAGCAGTTCCGCTCCGAGGACTGAAGCTTTCTTT	TRBJ1-1	once	TRBV2	.
CASSSPGQGPEQYF	TGTGCCAGCAGTTCACCGGGACAGGGTCCCGAGCAGTACTTC	TRBJ2-7	.	TRBV11-3	TRBD1
CASRVLSEAFF	TGTGCCAGCAGGGTACTATCTGAAGCTTTCTTT	TRBJ1-1	.	TRBV2	.
CASSSLGSTGELFF	TGCGCCAGCAGCTCCCTAGGGAGCACCGGGGAGCTGTTTTTT	TRBJ2-2	.	TRBV5-1	.
CASSLAGTDTQYF	TGTGCCAGTAGTCTGGCAGGAACAGATACGCAGTATTTT	TRBJ2-3	.	TRBV19	.
CASSLSSPQGARSGYTF	TGTGCCAGCAGCTTGAGTTCCCCACAGGGGGCTAGATCTGGCTACACCTTC	TRBJ1-2	.	TRBV5-5	TRBD1
CASTSSQETQYF	TGTGCCAGCACCTCCTCCCAAGAGACCCAGTACTTC	TRBJ2-5	.	TRBV6-5	.